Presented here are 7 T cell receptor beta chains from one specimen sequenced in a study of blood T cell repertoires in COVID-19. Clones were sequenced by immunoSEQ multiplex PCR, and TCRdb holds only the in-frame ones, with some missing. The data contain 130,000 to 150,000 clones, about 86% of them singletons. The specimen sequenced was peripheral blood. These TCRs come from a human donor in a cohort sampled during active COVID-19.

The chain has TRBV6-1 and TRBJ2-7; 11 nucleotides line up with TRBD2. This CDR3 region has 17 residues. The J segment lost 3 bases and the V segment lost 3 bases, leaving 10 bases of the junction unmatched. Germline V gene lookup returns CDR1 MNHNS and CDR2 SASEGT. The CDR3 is CASSDYSGTSGSYEQYF. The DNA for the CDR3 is TGTGCCAGCAGTGACTACTCCGGCACTAGCGGGAGCTACGAGCAGTACTTC.

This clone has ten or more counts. The CDR3 sequence: CASSLGLAGAAGELFF. In nucleotides, the CDR3 is TGTGCCAGCAGCCTGGGACTAGCGGGAGCGGCCGGGGAGCTGTTTTTT. The V gene is TRBV7-9, the J gene TRBJ2-2; TRBD2 aligns across 14 bases. The ends lost 5 bases at V and 6 bases at J; junction bases unmatched: 5. The V gene's germline CDR1 is SEHNR and CDR2 FQNEAQ (reference sequence). The CDR3 spans 16 residues.

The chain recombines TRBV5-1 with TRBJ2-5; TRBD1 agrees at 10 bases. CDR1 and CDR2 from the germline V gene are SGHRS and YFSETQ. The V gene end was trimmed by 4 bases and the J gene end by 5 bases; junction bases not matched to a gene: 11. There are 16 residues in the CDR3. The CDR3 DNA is TGCGCCAGCAGCCCGGGGTCGGGACAGGGGAGGGAGACCCAGTACTTC. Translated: CASSPGSGQGRETQYF.

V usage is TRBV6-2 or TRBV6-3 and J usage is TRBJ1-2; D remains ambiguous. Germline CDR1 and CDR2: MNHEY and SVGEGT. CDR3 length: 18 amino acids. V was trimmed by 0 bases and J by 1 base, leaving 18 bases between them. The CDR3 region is CASSYSGMAEQFNYGYTF. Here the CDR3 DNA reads TGTGCCAGCAGTTACTCGGGCATGGCAGAACAATTTAACTATGGCTACACCTTC.

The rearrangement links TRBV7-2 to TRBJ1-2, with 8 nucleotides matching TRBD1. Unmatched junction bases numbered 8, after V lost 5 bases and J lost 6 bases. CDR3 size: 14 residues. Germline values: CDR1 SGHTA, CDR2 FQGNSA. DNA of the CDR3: TGTGCCAGCAGCCCCAGGACAGGGTCTCATGGCTACACCTTC. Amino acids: CASSPRTGSHGYTF.

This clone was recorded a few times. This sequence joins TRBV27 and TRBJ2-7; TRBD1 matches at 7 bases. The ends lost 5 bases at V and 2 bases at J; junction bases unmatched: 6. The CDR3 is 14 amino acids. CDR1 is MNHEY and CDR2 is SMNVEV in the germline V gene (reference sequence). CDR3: CASSIRTGTYEQYF. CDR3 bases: TGTGCCAGCAGTATAAGGACAGGCACCTACGAGCAGTACTTC.

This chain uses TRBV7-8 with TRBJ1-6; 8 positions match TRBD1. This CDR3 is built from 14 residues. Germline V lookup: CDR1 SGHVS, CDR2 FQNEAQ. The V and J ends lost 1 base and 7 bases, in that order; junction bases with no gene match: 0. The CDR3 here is CASSLDRGNSPLHF. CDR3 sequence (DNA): TGTGCCAGCAGCTTAGACAGGGGGAATTCACCCCTCCACTTT.